This T cell receptor (beta chain) was obtained from a study of cytomegalovirus exposure and HLA in healthy donors. TCRdb's copy holds only in-frame clones and misses some; the assay was immunoSEQ multiplex PCR. The sample includes around 220,000 clones, about 90% of them seen just once. Whole-study findings and limits: TCR sequences were mostly rare, though some public TCRs occurred in many donors. According to reports, the classifier identified cytomegalovirus status with high specificity and sensitivity. As confirmed in vitro, a few CMV-associated chains were specific for CMV antigens. Associated with cytomegalovirus, according to the listing, were some 150 TCR beta chains.

Comments on this clone: Antigen specificity is unknown.

Germline V lookup: CDR1 SGHTA, CDR2 FQGTGA. CDR3 size: 15 residues. V shed 5 bases and J shed 6 bases, with 18 bases lying between them. This chain connects TRBV7-3 to TRBJ2-3; tentatively, D is TRBD2 (7 bases). Sample: PBMCs. The TCR was taken from a woman aged 18-30 years in good health and CMV-seronegative. The CDR3 DNA reads as TGTGCCAGCAGCCCAGGGGCGCTGGGGGGGGATACGCAGTATTTT. It codes for CASSPGALGGDTQYF.